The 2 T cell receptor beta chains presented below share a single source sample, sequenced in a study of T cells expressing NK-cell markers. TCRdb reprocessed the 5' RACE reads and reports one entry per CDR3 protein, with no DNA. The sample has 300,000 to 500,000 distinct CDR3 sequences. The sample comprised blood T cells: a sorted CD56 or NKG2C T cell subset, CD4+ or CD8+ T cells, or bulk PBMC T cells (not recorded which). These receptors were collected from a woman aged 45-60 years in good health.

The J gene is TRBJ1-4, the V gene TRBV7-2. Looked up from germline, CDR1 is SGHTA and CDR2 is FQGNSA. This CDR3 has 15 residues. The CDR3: CASSSLRDHNEKLFF.

CDR3 protein: CASSPRTDTDTQYF. The chain uses TRBV5-1 and TRBJ2-3. This CDR3 is built from 14 residues. Germline V lookup: CDR1 SGHRS, CDR2 YFSETQ.